The sequence of this T cell receptor (beta chain) was determined in a study of shared clonotypes between healthy human individuals. Study-wide points: The study found about 5% of naive CD4 clonotypes shared across several donors. Specimens sampled were limited to blood, with tissue repertoires likely differing.

Comments on this clone: What it binds is unknown.

V lost 3 bases, J lost 4 bases, and 16 bases lay in between. The CDR3 is made up of 15 amino acids. Looked up from germline, CDR1 is MDHEN and CDR2 is SYDVKM. This table comes from immunoSEQ multiplex PCR, and its TCRdb copy is limited to in-frame clones, with some not included. This table holds about 2,200,000 clones, more than 85% found once. Naive CD8 cells comprised CD45RO-negative, CCR7-positively selected cells, excluding terminally differentiated effector memory CD45RA+ cells. The chain couples TRBV28 to TRBJ2-7, with D perhaps TRBD2 (5 bases). Source material: naive CD8+ T cells from PBMCs. The sequence derives from a man in his late teens or twenties in good health. Some clones in this sample may be carry-over from other donors' samples. Here the CDR3 DNA reads TGTGCCAGCAGTTTCGCTGGAGAGGGCGAATACGAGCAGTACTTC. Translated: CASSFAGEGEYEQYF.